Following are 17 T cell receptor beta chains from one sample sequenced in a study of blood T cell repertoires in COVID-19. The assay was immunoSEQ multiplex PCR, and TCRdb's table has in-frame clones only and misses some. The sample yields around 300,000 clones, about 86% seen once. What was sequenced was peripheral blood. Every receptor here comes from a man aged 25-40 years with active or convalescent COVID-19.

There are many counts of this clone. The chain uses TRBV4-2 and TRBJ2-3, with D perhaps TRBD1 (6 bases). V was clipped by 3 bases and J by 4 bases, with 11 bases between them. The CDR3 is 14 amino acids. Per germline, CDR1 LGHNA and CDR2 YNFKEQ. The CDR3 is CASSQGARPDTQYF. The CDR3 bases are TGTGCCAGCAGCCAGGGGGCCAGACCAGATACGCAGTATTTT.

This rearrangement joins TRBV6-5 to TRBJ1-1; D possibly corresponds to TRBD1 (6 bases). CDR3 length: 15 residues. The germline V gene encodes CDR1 MNHEY and CDR2 SVGAGI. Trimming removed 4 bases at V and 0 bases at J, with 12 bases between. As DNA, the CDR3 is TGTGCCAGCAGTTTTCACAGGGCTATGAACACTGAAGCTTTCTTT. Protein sequence: CASSFHRAMNTEAFF.

V and J are TRBV6-9 and TRBJ2-3; 7 positions agree with TRBD2. V lost 3 bases and J lost 6; bases outside the gene matches: 6. CDR1 and CDR2 from the germline V gene are MNHGY and SVAAGI. The CDR3 totals 14 residues. In DNA, the CDR3 is TGTGCCAGCAGTTACCGCGGGAGTTTTGATACGCAGTATTTT. Protein sequence: CASSYRGSFDTQYF.

This clone was observed a single time. The J gene is TRBJ2-7, the V gene TRBV6-1, with a tentative D call TRBD1 (6 bases). The germline V and J ends were trimmed by 2 bases and 1 base, with 9 bases remaining between them. Germline values: CDR1 MNHNS, CDR2 SASEGT. The CDR3 covers 14 residues. The CDR3 bases are TGTGCCAGCAGTGAAACAGGGATTTCCTACGAGCAGTACTTC. As protein: CASSETGISYEQYF.

The chain joins TRBV30 to TRBJ1-5; D might be TRBD1 (5 bases). Germline CDR1 reads GTSNPN; CDR2 reads SVGIG (reference sequence). The length of the CDR3 is 13 residues. The V end lost 0 bases, the J end lost 5 bases, and 8 bases lay between the germline ends. The CDR3 loop is CAWSVRGYQPQHF. The CDR3 DNA reads TGTGCCTGGAGTGTTCGGGGGTATCAGCCCCAGCATTTT.

The rearrangement uses TRBV19 and TRBJ2-1, with TRBD2 identical over 14 bases. CDR3 length equals 20 residues. CDR1 LNHDA and CDR2 SQIVND come from the germline V gene (reference sequence). Unmatched junction bases numbered 14, after V lost 6 bases and J lost 1 base. The CDR3 loop reads CASSQITGTSGSRSYNEQFF. The CDR3 DNA reads as TGTGCCAGTAGCCAGATTACCGGGACTAGCGGGAGTAGATCCTACAATGAGCAGTTCTTC. The full variable domain, completed using reference TRBV19 and TRBJ2-1, is DGGITQSPKYLFRKEGQNVTLSCEQNLNHDAMYWYRQDPGQGLRLIYYSQIVNDFQKGDIAEGYSVSREKKESFPLTVTSAQKNPTAFYLCASSQITGTSGSRSYNEQFFGPGTRLTVL.

This rearrangement joins TRBV7-9 to TRBJ2-7, with D perhaps TRBD1 (5 bases). CDR1 and CDR2 from the germline V gene are SEHNR and FQNEAQ (reference sequence). Trimming took off 5 bases at V and 4 bases at J, with 18 bases between the two ends. The CDR3 consists of 15 residues. CDR3 in DNA: TGTGCCAGCAGCCGACCGGGCAGGGCCGATTACGAGCAGTACTTC. The encoded protein is CASSRPGRADYEQYF. The entire variable domain, with the rest obtained from reference TRBV7-9 and TRBJ2-7, is as follows: DTGVSQNPRHKITKRGQNVTFRCDPISEHNRLYWYRQTLGQGPEFLTYFQNEAQLEKSRLLSDRFSAERPKGSFSTLEIQRTEQGDSAMYLCASSRPGRADYEQYFGPGTRLTVT.

The chain uses TRBV5-4 and TRBJ1-2, with D unresolved. V was cut by 7 bases and J by 2 bases, with 24 bases left in between. Germline assignment: CDR1 SGHNT and CDR2 YYREEE (reference sequence). The CDR3 sequence is 17 residues long. CDR3 protein: CASAPPGRSALNYGYTF. The CDR3 region has the DNA TGTGCCAGCGCTCCACCCGGCAGGTCTGCCTTAAACTATGGCTACACCTTC.

The CDR3 DNA sequence: TGTGCCAGCAGCGTAGACCCAAGCGGGAGGGCAGATACGCAGTATTTT. Translating gives CASSVDPSGRADTQYF. This sequence joins TRBV9 and TRBJ2-3, with TRBD2 matching 10 bases. This CDR3 comprises 16 residues. The J segment lost 4 bases and the V segment lost 0 bases, leaving 5 bases of the junction unmatched. Germline V lookup: CDR1 SGDLS, CDR2 YYNGEE.

Here the CDR3 reads CASSFLTGQNTGELFF. CDR3 DNA sequence: TGTGCCAGCAGTTTCTTGACAGGGCAGAACACCGGGGAGCTGTTTTTT. The chain has TRBV6-5 and TRBJ2-2, with 7 bases that match TRBD1. This CDR3 has 16 amino acids. V lost 4 bases and J lost 1; bases outside the gene matches: 6. Per germline, CDR1 MNHEY and CDR2 SVGAGI.

J is TRBJ1-5 and V is TRBV4-1, with 8 bases aligning to TRBD1. The CDR3 sequence is 16 residues long. The germline V gene encodes CDR1 MGHRA and CDR2 YSYEKL. The V gene end was trimmed by 2 bases and the J gene end by 2 bases; junction bases not matched to a gene: 5. The CDR3 DNA sequence: TGCGCCAGCAGCCAAAGGACAGGGAAAGGCAATCAGCCCCAGCATTTT. It yields the protein CASSQRTGKGNQPQHF.

V and J are TRBV10-3 and TRBJ1-1; 7 bases are a match to TRBD1. The CDR3 is 13 amino acids. The germline gives CDR1 ENHRY, CDR2 SYGVKD. V lost 4 bases, J lost 2 bases, and 1 base stayed unmatched. CDR3 protein: CAISGGGNTEAFF. The CDR3 DNA reads TGTGCCATCAGTGGAGGGGGCAACACTGAAGCTTTCTTT.

This clone has a single count. The V and J genes are TRBV24-1 and TRBJ2-7, with D tentatively TRBD1 (5 bases). V shed 8 bases and J shed 2 bases, with 24 bases lying between them. This CDR3 spans 17 amino acids. Looked up from germline, CDR1 is KGHDR and CDR2 is SFDVKD. The CDR3 DNA is TGTGCCACCACCCCCTTGGGTCAGGGCTGGGTCGCCTACGAGCAGTACTTC. Translation gives CATTPLGQGWVAYEQYF.

The chain has TRBV27 and TRBJ2-7, with 8 bases that match TRBD1. This CDR3 is built from 14 residues. Trimming at V came to 4 bases and at J to 7 bases, leaving 9 bases not matched to a gene. CDR1 is MNHEY, CDR2 SMNVEV, per germline (reference sequence). The CDR3 sequence is CASSSGTGLGEQYF. Here the CDR3 DNA reads TGTGCCAGCAGTTCGGGGACAGGTCTAGGGGAGCAGTACTTC.

The V call is TRBV7-3, the J call TRBJ1-4; D may be TRBD1 (6 bases). Germline V gene sequence: CDR1 SGHTA, CDR2 FQGTGA. V gave up 2 bases and J gave up 0 bases, with 10 bases separating them. The CDR3 totals 16 residues. The CDR3 spells CASSLWGPATNEKLFF. The CDR3 nucleotides are TGTGCCAGCAGCTTATGGGGGCCAGCAACTAATGAAAAACTGTTTTTT.

This chain joins TRBV7-7 and TRBJ2-2, with a possible D match to TRBD2 (6 bases). The length of the CDR3 is 15 residues. Germline V CDR1 and CDR2: SSHAT, FNYEAQ (reference sequence). Trimming took 5 bases from V and 4 from J, leaving 14 bases between them. CDR3 coding DNA: TGTGCCAGCAGCCCCGCGGGGCAGGCCACCGGGGAGCTGTTTTTT. Protein sequence: CASSPAGQATGELFF.

The V gene is TRBV9, the J gene TRBJ2-3; TRBD1 matches 12 bases. CDR3 size: 17 residues. V lost 4 bases to trimming and J lost 4 bases; unmatched junction nucleotides: 10. Looked up from germline, CDR1 is SGDLS and CDR2 is YYNGEE. The CDR3 DNA is TGTGCCAGCAGCACCGGGACAGGGGGCAGATTGGCAGATACGCAGTATTTT. Amino acids: CASSTGTGGRLADTQYF.